This note documents a single T cell receptor (beta chain) sequence. Its specificity is not known. This entry comes from a study of Ad26.COV2.S vaccination and SARS-CoV-2 variants. The study, taken as a whole, reports: Compared with placebo recipients, vaccine recipients had higher spike-specific TCR breadth. The TCR-based breadth and depth measures might underestimate overall T cell responses.

Generated by immunoSEQ multiplex PCR, the TCRdb table keeps only in-frame clones and is missing some. Here the sample spans roughly 250,000 clones, 70% to 90% being singletons. V was clipped by 7 bases and J by 5 bases; unmatched bases: 11. CDR3 length equals 16 residues. Germline CDR1 and CDR2: SGHRS and YFSETQ. Treatment denoted: about 20 received Ad26.COV2.S at low or high dose, single or two shots; several received placebo; per-sample allocation not given. Collection of the samples took place on day 63 after the first injection of vaccine or placebo. This chain uses TRBV5-1 with TRBJ2-2; 10 bases agree with TRBD2. This clonotype originated in a person aged 18-60 years who received the Ad26.COV2.S COVID-19 vaccine or a placebo. The sequences come from peripheral blood, collected in a trial of Ad26.COV2.S vaccine versus placebo. CDR3: CASSLVAGGGTGELFF. In nucleotides, the CDR3 is TGCGCCAGCTCCCTCGTAGCGGGAGGAGGAACCGGGGAGCTGTTTTTT.